The 25 T cell receptor beta chains presented below share a single source sample, sequenced in a study of regulatory T cells in long-lasting Graves disease. Stated time point: persistent/refractory GD, antithyroid drugs over 5 years with positive TRAb. PBMC-extracted RNA yielded the TCR library. To make TCR beta libraries, researchers used iRepertoire HTBI primers and Arm-PCR of CDR3 regions. TCRdb reanalysed the multiplex PCR reads using MiXCR and keeps one entry per CDR3 protein. Altogether about 420,000 distinct CDR3 sequences are present, about 20% being singletons, with the ten largest covering about 26%. The sequencing here drew on peripheral blood mononuclear cells (PBMCs), taken when the disease was refractory, from a patient treated with antithyroid drugs. These receptors were obtained from a female donor with Graves disease.

The chain recombines TRBV6-2 or TRBV6-3 with TRBJ2-7; 8 bases align to TRBD2. V dropped 4 bases and J dropped 0; count of bases not matched to a gene: 5. This CDR3 is 15 amino acids long. Looked up from germline, CDR1 is MNHEY and CDR2 is SVGEGT. CDR3 DNA: TGTGCCAGCAGTTTGTTAGCGGGATTCTCCTACGAGCAGTACTTC. Translated, it gives CASSLLAGFSYEQYF.

The chain links TRBV30 to TRBJ1-2; D is unresolved. Germline-derived CDR1 and CDR2 are GTSNPN and SVGIG (reference sequence). The CDR3 contains 14 residues. V was clipped by 2 bases and J by 3 bases, with 13 bases between them. CDR3 protein: CAWSYGVSDYGYTF. CDR3 DNA sequence: TGTGCCTGGAGTTACGGGGTGTCGGACTATGGCTACACCTTC. The variable domain in full, completed from reference TRBV30 and TRBJ1-2, reads SQTIHQWPATLVQPVGSPLSLECTVEGTSNPNLYWYRQAAGRGLQLLFYSVGIGQISSEVPQNLSASRPQDRQFILSSKKLLLSDSGFYLCAWSYGVSDYGYTFGSGTRLTVV.

The chain combines TRBV12-3 or TRBV12-4 with TRBJ1-2, with D possibly matching TRBD1 (6 bases). V was shortened by 2 bases and J by 13 bases, with 14 bases between the two germline ends. The length of the CDR3 is 12 residues. Here the CDR3 reads CASSLTGYNPTF. As DNA, the CDR3 is TGTGCCAGCAGTTTAACAGGGTACAATCCCACCTTC.

This clonotype occurred a few times. The chain has TRBV5-1 and TRBJ2-2; 9 bases line up with TRBD1. The CDR3 has 15 residues. Trimming took 4 bases from V and 6 from J; bases not matched to a gene: 7. Germline loops: CDR1 SGHRS, CDR2 YFSETQ. CDR3 coding DNA: TGCGCCAGCAGCCGGACAGGGGACGTTCCCGGGGAGCTGTTTTTT. Translating it yields CASSRTGDVPGELFF.

This clonotype was recorded a few times. Mismatch with germline at one junction end may stem from a read error. The rearrangement uses TRBV20-1 and TRBJ2-5, with D uncertain. Germline V lookup: CDR1 DFQATT, CDR2 SNEGSKA (reference sequence). There are 11 residues in the CDR3. CDR3 DNA sequence: TGCAGTGCCGGACCCGGGCCCACTGGGTCCTTC. It encodes CSAGPGPTGSF.

In its sample, this clonotype was seen many times. V gene TRBV3-1 combines with J gene TRBJ1-2; 7 bases are a match to TRBD1. Per germline, CDR1 LGHDT and CDR2 YNNKEL (reference sequence). The CDR3 runs 12 residues. The J segment lost 5 bases and the V segment lost 4 bases, leaving 1 base of the junction unmatched. CDR3 sequence: CASSPTGYGYTF. The CDR3 DNA is TGTGCCAGCAGCCCGACAGGGTATGGCTACACCTTC.

There are many counts of this clonotype. The V gene is TRBV6-6, the J gene TRBJ2-7, with TRBD2 as a possible D gene (6 bases). Trimming stripped 0 bases from V and 5 bases from J, with 20 bases between. Germline V gene data show CDR1 as MNHNY and CDR2 as SVGAGI (reference sequence). The CDR3 is 17 residues long. DNA of the CDR3: TGTGCCAGCAGTTACTCGACGTTCGGGGGATCGTCTAACGAGCAGTACTTC. Translating it yields CASSYSTFGGSSNEQYF.

This clonotype came up a few times. This chain connects TRBV10-3 to TRBJ1-1, with D possibly matching TRBD1 (6 bases). V was clipped by 6 bases and J by 3 bases, with 14 bases between them. The CDR3 spans 14 residues. Germline CDR1 ENHRY, CDR2 SYGVKD. CDR3 region: CAIRGGLLDTEAFF. The CDR3 DNA reads as TGTGCCATCAGGGGGGGGCTTTTAGACACTGAAGCTTTCTTT.

V usage is TRBV30 and J usage is TRBJ1-1, with TRBD1 identical over 7 bases. V lost 2 bases and J lost 0; bases outside the gene matches: 6. CDR3 length equals 15 residues. Per germline, CDR1 GTSNPN and CDR2 SVGIG (reference sequence). The CDR3 loop reads CAWSSPGGMNTEAFF. CDR3 DNA sequence: TGTGCCTGGAGTTCGCCAGGGGGTATGAACACTGAAGCTTTCTTT.

J is TRBJ2-1 and V is TRBV5-1, with 10 bases aligning to TRBD1. CDR3 length: 14 amino acids. The junction had 2 bases not matched to a gene; V was cut back by 0 bases and J by 8 bases. CDR1 and CDR2 (germline): SGHRS, YFSETQ. CDR3 bases: TGCGCCAGCAGCTTGGGACAGGGGGCTGATGAGCAGTTCTTC. It specifies CASSLGQGADEQFF.

The V call is TRBV5-1, the J call TRBJ2-5; 8 bases are shared with TRBD1. The CDR3 has 17 residues. In germline, CDR1 is SGHRS, CDR2 YFSETQ. The J segment lost 2 bases and the V segment lost 0 bases, leaving 9 bases of the junction unmatched. The CDR3 spells CASSLALRGDRQETQYF. As DNA, the CDR3 is TGCGCCAGCAGCTTGGCATTGAGGGGGGACAGGCAAGAGACCCAGTACTTC.

There are a few counts of this clonotype. V and J are TRBV5-1 and TRBJ2-2; 10 bases line up with TRBD2. The CDR3 loop spans 16 amino acids. Germline lookup yields CDR1 SGHRS and CDR2 YFSETQ. V was pared by 1 base and J by 6 bases, with 6 bases of the junction left unmatched. This CDR3 is CASSLMLAGGSGELFF. CDR3 coding DNA: TGCGCCAGCAGCTTGATGTTAGCGGGAGGTTCCGGGGAGCTGTTTTTT.

There are a few counts of this clonotype. This chain joins TRBV6-1 and TRBJ1-3, with D possibly TRBD1 on 6 matching bases. The CDR3 length is 15 residues. Germline CDR1 is MNHNS and CDR2 is SASEGT. Trimming removed 6 bases from V and 2 bases from J, with 14 bases in between. For the CDR3, the DNA is TGTGCCAGCAGGAATTCGGACAGACCTGGAAACACCATATATTTT. Its translation: CASRNSDRPGNTIYF.

This clonotype was observed a few times. The CDR3 region is CASTPGTSGATNEKLFF. CDR3 nucleotide sequence: TGTGCCAGCACCCCCGGAACTTCGGGGGCAACTAATGAAAAACTGTTTTTT. The chain links TRBV28 to TRBJ1-4; possible D gene TRBD1, 5 bases. CDR1 is MDHEN, CDR2 SYDVKM, per germline. There are 17 residues in the CDR3. V was shortened by 7 bases and J by 0 bases, with 18 bases between the two germline ends.

This clonotype was recorded a few times. The rearrangement uses TRBV29-1 and TRBJ1-1; D gene ambiguous. Trimming pared 3 bases from V and 3 bases from J, leaving 8 bases between. This CDR3 comprises 12 residues. Germline values: CDR1 SQVTM, CDR2 ANQGSEA. The CDR3 nucleotides read TGCAGCGTTGAGTCGGTCTACACTGAAGCTTTCTTT. Its protein is CSVESVYTEAFF.

The chain combines TRBV9 with TRBJ2-5, with 7 bases that match TRBD2. Per germline, CDR1 SGDLS and CDR2 YYNGEE. This CDR3 comprises 18 residues. Trimming removed 4 bases from V and 5 bases from J; junction bases left unmatched: 20. In nucleotides, the CDR3 is TGTGCCAGCAGCACGCTGGGCGGGGGAAACAACATTGAGGAGACCCAGTACTTC. It is translated as CASSTLGGGNNIEETQYF.

The chain is built from TRBV4-1 and TRBJ2-7; 10 bases match TRBD2. This CDR3 has 16 amino acids. J gave up 4 bases and V 1 base, and 7 bases lay outside the gene matches. Germline CDR1 is MGHRA and CDR2 is YSYEKL. CDR3 protein: CASSQVRTSGIYEQYF. CDR3 coding DNA: TGCGCCAGCAGCCAAGTCAGAACTAGCGGGATTTACGAGCAGTACTTC.

The genes are TRBV27 and TRBJ2-5; possibly TRBD2 for D (6 bases). The CDR3 covers 16 residues. Germline values: CDR1 MNHEY, CDR2 SMNVEV (reference sequence). Trimming shortened V by 4 bases and J by 3 bases, and 18 bases separated the two germline ends. The CDR3 spells CASSSYFRDSEETQYF. CDR3 bases: TGTGCCAGCAGTTCTTACTTCCGGGACTCCGAAGAGACCCAGTACTTC.

This clonotype was detected only a few times. The V and J genes are TRBV5-6 and TRBJ1-1, with 7 bases identical to TRBD1. Germline CDR1 and CDR2: SGHDT and YYEEEE. Trimming cost V 2 bases and J 3 bases; bases outside gene matches: 4. The CDR3 spans 14 residues. Written as DNA, the CDR3 is TGTGCCAGCAGCTTTGAGACAGGGTACACTGAAGCTTTCTTT. The encoded protein is CASSFETGYTEAFF.

This clonotype has only a few counts. The gene calls are TRBV29-1 and TRBJ1-2, with D perhaps matching TRBD1 (5 bases). The V end lost 8 bases, the J end lost 4 bases, and 17 bases lay between the germline ends. CDR3 size: 13 residues. Germline loops: CDR1 SQVTM, CDR2 ANQGSEA. CDR3 nucleotides: TGCAGCTTTACGAAGGGGTCGAGCTATGGCTACACCTTC. Protein: CSFTKGSSYGYTF.

This clonotype occurred many times. V and J are TRBV20-1 and TRBJ2-7, with unresolved D. The CDR3 covers 12 residues. In germline, CDR1 is DFQATT, CDR2 SNEGSKA (reference sequence). Trimming left V 2 bases short and J 0 bases short, with 5 bases between. The CDR3 sequence is CSARQSSYEQYF. The CDR3 DNA sequence: TGCAGTGCTAGACAGAGCTCCTACGAGCAGTACTTC.

This clonotype was counted between two and nine times. The chain combines TRBV6-2 or TRBV6-3 with TRBJ2-6; D is undetermined. The V and J ends lost 8 bases and 0 bases respectively, with 11 bases between them. Germline lookup yields CDR1 MNHEY and CDR2 SVGEGT. CDR3 length equals 15 residues. The CDR3 sequence: CASRRAGSGANVLTF. The CDR3 nucleotides read TGTGCCAGCCGACGAGCAGGCTCTGGGGCCAACGTCCTGACTTTC.

The chain has TRBV5-8 and TRBJ2-7, with D unresolved. Trimming shortened V by 9 bases and J by 0 bases, and 10 bases separated the two germline ends. CDR3 length: 12 amino acids. Germline CDR1 and CDR2: SGHTS and YDEGEE. Here the CDR3 reads CATRFVSYEQYF. The DNA of the CDR3 is TGTGCCACCAGATTCGTCTCCTACGAGCAGTACTTC. The variable domain in full, completed from reference TRBV5-8 and TRBJ2-7, reads EAGVTQSPTHLIKTRGQQATLRCSPISGHTSVYWYQQALGLGLQFLLWYDEGEERNRGNFPPRFSGRQFPNYSSELNVNALELEDSALYLCATRFVSYEQYFGPGTRLTVT.

This clonotype was observed at least ten times. This rearrangement joins TRBV7-2 to TRBJ1-4; 7 bases are a match to TRBD1. Germline CDR1 is SGHTA and CDR2 is FQGNSA. After removal of 5 bases from V and 3 bases from J, the junction contained 3 bases not matched to a gene. There are 14 residues in the CDR3. DNA of the CDR3: TGTGCCAGCAGCCCGACAGGGTCTAATGAAAAACTGTTTTTT. Encoded protein: CASSPTGSNEKLFF.

A few counts support this clonotype. The chain uses TRBV6-5 and TRBJ2-5; 14 bases fit TRBD2. This CDR3 is 17 amino acids long. Unmatched junction bases numbered 4, after V lost 2 bases and J lost 2 bases. Germline V gene sequence: CDR1 MNHEY, CDR2 SVGAGI. CDR3 in DNA: TGTGCCAGCAGTTACGGTCGGACTAGCGGGGGGCAAGAGACCCAGTACTTC. As protein: CASSYGRTSGGQETQYF.